The 25 T cell receptor beta chains given below trace back to one sample, sequenced in a study of T cell responses to AZD1222 COVID-19 vaccine. Generated by immunoSEQ multiplex PCR, the TCRdb table keeps only in-frame clones and is missing some. The sample carries about 150,000 clones, about 93% recorded once. Sequenced here: peripheral blood, sampled on day 0 of MenACWY control vaccination. The receptor source for this set is an adult in good health.

The chain is built from TRBV27 and TRBJ1-2; 10 bases agree with TRBD1. The CDR3 spans 14 residues. The V segment lost 4 bases and the J segment 7 bases; nucleotides outside the gene matches: 6. Germline values: CDR1 MNHEY, CDR2 SMNVEV (reference sequence). CDR3 DNA sequence: TGTGCCAGCAGTTCCTGGGACAGGGGCGGTGGCTACACCTTC. Translated: CASSSWDRGGGYTF.

The V call is TRBV29-1, the J call TRBJ1-2, with no clear D. Deletions cut 7 bases from V and 9 bases from J, with 15 bases between. Germline loops: CDR1 SQVTM, CDR2 ANQGSEA. The CDR3 totals 11 residues. The CDR3 DNA follows: TGCAGCGGGGCCCGGGCTGGAAGCTACACCTTC. This gives the protein CSGARAGSYTF.

The chain recombines TRBV5-1 with TRBJ2-7; 8 bases are shared with TRBD1. This CDR3 spans 13 amino acids. J gave up 6 bases and V 4 bases, and 6 bases lay outside the gene matches. The V gene's germline CDR1 is SGHRS and CDR2 YFSETQ. CDR3 in amino acids: CASSPGTGVEQYF. CDR3 DNA: TGCGCCAGCAGCCCCGGGACAGGCGTCGAGCAGTACTTC.

V is TRBV3-1 (or the pseudogene TRBV3-2) and J is TRBJ1-1; no clear D gene. Trimming removed 7 bases at V and 1 base at J, with 10 bases between. The CDR3 is 13 residues long. CDR1 LGHDT and CDR2 YNNKEL come from the germline V gene (reference sequence). In DNA, the CDR3 is TGTGCCAGCAACGGACTTACGAACACTGAAGCTTTCTTT. Translation gives CASNGLTNTEAFF.

The V call is TRBV5-1, the J call TRBJ2-2; no clear D. Trimming took 0 bases from V and 3 from J, leaving 6 bases between them. The CDR3 runs to 14 residues. Germline V gene data show CDR1 as SGHRS and CDR2 as YFSETQ. DNA for the CDR3: TGCGCCAGCAGCTTGGAGCACTACACCGGGGAGCTGTTTTTT. Its translation is CASSLEHYTGELFF.

This rearrangement joins TRBV2 to TRBJ2-7; a weak D match, TRBD1 (6 bases). Trimming removed 5 bases from V and 6 bases from J, with 14 bases in between. This CDR3 spans 13 amino acids. CDR1 SNHLY and CDR2 FYNNEI come from the germline V gene. CDR3 nucleotides: TGTGCCAGCAGTAAACACAGGGAAGGCGAGCAGTACTTC. Amino acid sequence: CASSKHREGEQYF.

The rearrangement uses TRBV27 and TRBJ2-7; D may match TRBD1 or TRBD2 (6 bases each). This CDR3 region has 14 residues. From germline, CDR1 is MNHEY and CDR2 SMNVEV (reference sequence). The germline V and J ends were trimmed by 8 bases and 1 base, with 15 bases remaining between them. The CDR3 nucleotides are TGTGCCAGCTTCCCGGGGGCGGGGTCCTACGAGCAGTACTTC. As protein: CASFPGAGSYEQYF.

This chain links TRBV19 with TRBJ1-5; unclear D gene. V lost 4 bases and J lost 3, with 10 bases in between. The CDR3 consists of 14 residues. The V gene's germline CDR1 is LNHDA and CDR2 SQIVND (reference sequence). For the CDR3, the DNA is TGTGCCAGTAGTAGTGGACGGCACAATCAGCCCCAGCATTTT. It is translated as CASSSGRHNQPQHF.

This chain uses TRBV3-1 (or the pseudogene TRBV3-2) with TRBJ2-5; a possible D gene is TRBD2 (6 bases). The CDR3 runs 17 residues. CDR1 and CDR2 (germline): LGHDT, YNNKEL (reference sequence). V was clipped by 0 bases and J by 7 bases, with 21 bases between them. CDR3 loop: CASSQDWEAGVRGTQYF. The DNA of the CDR3 is TGTGCCAGCAGCCAAGATTGGGAGGCCGGGGTCAGAGGGACCCAGTACTTC.

J is TRBJ2-7 and V is TRBV19; 10 bases match TRBD1. The germline gives CDR1 LNHDA, CDR2 SQIVND (reference sequence). Unmatched junction bases numbered 7, after V lost 4 bases and J lost 4 bases. The CDR3 totals 15 residues. The CDR3 loop is CASSNLDRGGYEQYF. In nucleotides, the CDR3 is TGTGCCAGTAGTAACCTGGACAGGGGGGGGTACGAGCAGTACTTC.

The rearrangement uses TRBV9 and TRBJ1-2; D ambiguous. Germline V CDR1 and CDR2: SGDLS, YYNGEE. The CDR3 contains 12 residues. V was shortened by 3 bases and J by 5 bases, with 8 bases between the two germline ends. The CDR3 here is CASSASGYGYTF. The CDR3 coding sequence is TGTGCCAGCAGCGCGTCGGGGTATGGCTACACCTTC.

The chain joins TRBV12-5 to TRBJ2-1; TRBD2 agrees at 13 bases. This CDR3 region has 19 residues. V dropped 0 bases and J dropped 4; count of bases not matched to a gene: 9. Germline CDR1 is LGHNT and CDR2 is FRNRAP. For the CDR3, the DNA is TGTGCTAGTGGTTTGGTCCTAACCGGGACTAGCGGGGCATACAATGAGCAGTTCTTC. Protein product: CASGLVLTGTSGAYNEQFF.

This sequence joins TRBV5-1 and TRBJ2-3, with 12 bases lining up with TRBD2. Germline CDR1 SGHRS, CDR2 YFSETQ. The CDR3 is made up of 17 amino acids. J was trimmed by 0 bases and V by 5 bases; bases with no gene match: 7. The CDR3 protein is CASSFLAGGQSTDTQYF. CDR3 nucleotides: TGCGCCAGCAGTTTCCTAGCGGGGGGGCAAAGCACAGATACGCAGTATTTT.

This clone was detected once. The chain combines TRBV7-3 with TRBJ2-3; a weak D match, TRBD1 (5 bases). V dropped 5 bases and J dropped 0 bases, with 12 bases sitting between them. Germline V gene data show CDR1 as SGHTA and CDR2 as FQGTGA. The CDR3 runs to 15 residues. CDR3 amino acids: CASSPAQGSTDTQYF. The CDR3 DNA follows: TGTGCCAGCAGCCCGGCCCAGGGAAGCACAGATACGCAGTATTTT.

As regards this clone: A single base separates this from a much larger clone, so it may be a read error. Different DNA sequences within this sample yield the same CDR3. V is TRBV6-6 and J is TRBJ1-1; D call uncertain. The CDR3 sequence is 13 residues long. Germline loops: CDR1 MNHNY, CDR2 SVGAGI (reference sequence). V was shortened by 2 bases and J by 5 bases, with 9 bases between the two germline ends. This chain's CDR3 is CASSYEGGTEAFF. The CDR3 region has the DNA TGTGCCAGCAGTTACGAGGGAGGTACTGAAGCTTTCTTT.

The V gene is TRBV7-3, the J gene TRBJ1-1; D unresolved. Germline lookup yields CDR1 SGHTA and CDR2 FQGTGA. The V end was cut by 3 bases, the J end by 1 base, with 3 bases between. The CDR3 runs 12 residues. CDR3 sequence: CASSFGNTEAFF. For the CDR3, the DNA is TGTGCCAGCAGCTTCGGGAACACTGAAGCTTTCTTT.

The rearrangement uses TRBV10-3 and TRBJ2-2; D ambiguous. Germline assignment: CDR1 ENHRY and CDR2 SYGVKD. The CDR3 loop spans 14 amino acids. The CDR3 sequence: CATMLPENTGELFF. Written as DNA, the CDR3 is TGTGCTACCATGTTACCCGAGAACACCGGGGAGCTGTTTTTT.

This chain connects TRBV19 to TRBJ1-2, with no clear D. This CDR3 comprises 13 residues. The V gene's germline CDR1 is LNHDA and CDR2 SQIVND (reference sequence). Trimming stripped 3 bases from V and 2 bases from J, with 7 bases between. CDR3 residues: CASSINPNYGYTF. DNA for the CDR3: TGTGCCAGTAGTATCAACCCGAACTATGGCTACACCTTC.

V gene TRBV2 combines with J gene TRBJ1-2; D not resolved. The V and J ends lost 6 bases and 7 bases respectively, with 9 bases between them. CDR3 length: 11 residues. Germline CDR1 is SNHLY and CDR2 is FYNNEI. The chain's CDR3 is CASRMETGYTF. The CDR3 region has the DNA TGTGCCAGCAGGATGGAAACTGGCTACACCTTC.

CDR3 region: CASSLSGRTPYEQYF. The CDR3 DNA sequence: TGTGCCAGCAGCTTAAGCGGGAGGACCCCCTACGAGCAGTACTTC. This sequence joins TRBV7-6 and TRBJ2-7; 9 nucleotides align to TRBD2. The ends lost 2 bases at V and 2 bases at J; junction bases unmatched: 4. Germline CDR1 SGHVS, CDR2 FNYEAQ. The CDR3 totals 15 residues. Looking up the rest from reference TRBV7-6 and TRBJ2-7 gives the full variable domain: GAGVSQSPRYKVTKRGQDVALRCDPISGHVSLYWYRQALGQGPEFLTYFNYEAQQDKSGLPNDRFSAERPEGSISTLTIQRTEQRDSAMYRCASSLSGRTPYEQYFGPGTRLTVT.

The chain recombines TRBV10-2 with TRBJ1-2, with D unclear. The CDR3 is 13 residues long. The V gene's germline CDR1 is WSHSY and CDR2 SAAADI. V was pared by 2 bases and J by 1 base, with 5 bases between. CDR3 in amino acids: CASSEMVNYGYTF. The CDR3 bases are TGCGCCAGCAGTGAGATGGTTAACTATGGCTACACCTTC.

The genes are TRBV4-2 and TRBJ2-1; 10 bases align to TRBD2. Germline CDR1 and CDR2: LGHNA and YNFKEQ. After removal of 4 bases from V and 6 bases from J, the junction contained 15 bases not matched to a gene. This CDR3 spans 18 amino acids. CDR3 DNA sequence: TGTGCCAGCAGCCTACGACTAGCGGGCTCCTATTTTGGCAATGAGCAGTTCTTC. Its translation: CASSLRLAGSYFGNEQFF.

Comment on this clone: The junction and the germline gene differ at one end; a read error may be behind it. The chain employs TRBV2 and TRBJ2-1; 8 nucleotides align to TRBD1. This CDR3 is 14 amino acids long. The germline gives CDR1 SNHLY, CDR2 FYNNEI. Written as DNA, the CDR3 is TGTGGCAGCACTTTAACAGGGGGATACAATGAGCAGTTCTTC. This codes for CGSTLTGGYNEQFF. Complete variable domain (other parts from reference TRBV2 and TRBJ2-1): EPEVTQTPSHQVTQMGQEVILRCVPISNHLYFYWYRQILGQKVEFLVSFYNNEISEKSEIFDDQFSVERPDGSNFTLKIRSTKLEDSAMYFCGSTLTGGYNEQFFGPGTRLTVL.

The chain couples TRBV11-2 to TRBJ1-2; D unresolved. Deletions cut 3 bases from V and 6 bases from J, with 11 bases between. Germline assignment: CDR1 SGHAT and CDR2 FQNNGV. CDR3 size: 13 residues. The CDR3 sequence: CASSFGLSDGYTF. CDR3 sequence (DNA): TGTGCCAGCAGCTTCGGACTGTCTGATGGCTACACCTTC.

The chain employs TRBV24-1 and TRBJ1-2; D call uncertain. With 4 bases removed from V and 3 bases from J, the gap between germline ends came to 26 bases. CDR1 is KGHDR and CDR2 is SFDVKD in the germline V gene. The CDR3 is made up of 19 amino acids. CDR3 protein: CATSDPAVIGSRSYYGYTF. DNA for the CDR3: TGTGCCACCAGTGACCCCGCCGTGATAGGAAGCCGGTCGTACTATGGCTACACCTTC.